The present TCR beta chain was sequenced within a study of beta chain features in type 1 diabetes (dated by TCRdb to 2016 to 2018). About the investigation overall: Mean age, gender distribution, total cell number and subset yield were not different between patients and healthy donors. A total of 85 million to 140 million sorted cells were examined across all samples, and a strong correlation was observed between cell number per subset and RNA yield. Naive and central memory subsets were obtained from all 30 or so donors, but regulatory and stem cell-like memory subsets were isolated from only 8 patients and about 8 healthy donors. The study compared TCRB repertoires of sorted circulating CD4+ T cell subsets between recently diagnosed type 1 diabetes patients and matched healthy donors. Results and caveats for the whole study, not just this receptor: A moderate but significant shortening of TCRB CDR3 length was observed in type 1 diabetes patients in all four CD4+ subsets. Naive, central memory and regulatory TCRB repertoires appeared to be more alike among patients than among healthy donors. Patients with type 1 diabetes made fewer insertions and deleted more nucleotides at VDJ recombination sites, implying thymic rearrangement abnormalities. Shorter templates might be favored by PCR, yet because patient and control samples were amplified and corrected together, any such skew would affect both groups equally. HLA sub-analyses involved small numbers of individuals, so any influence of HLA type on TCRB rearrangement remained unresolved. Because cDNA was sequenced instead of genomic DNA, activated cells with high expression could be over-represented, although the groups did not differ in activation or CD3 levels.

A single peripheral blood draw of approximately 110 mL on average was collected from each donor into heparinised tubes. A BD FACSAria II was used to sort naive, central memory, regulatory and stem cell-like memory CD4+ T cells with a panel that included CD45RO, CCR7, CD25, CD127, CD95 and CD27. Purity was above 95% for every sorted population. Right away, PBMCs were isolated by Lymphoprep density gradient centrifugation and were stained directly, with no culture step. So that batch effects would be minimized, each experiment stained and sorted samples in pairs, pairing one healthy donor with one patient. The CDR3 spans 14 residues, from the cysteine through the phenylalanine. Only the CDR3 region is kept as DNA, spanning 42 bases read in frame from base 1. Reading the germline V gene gives CDR1 SQVTM and CDR2 ANQGSEA. Unmatched junction bases come to 4, with V trimmed by 5 bases and J by 0 bases.

The entire isolated RNA was reverse transcribed using the High Capacity cDNA Reverse Transcription Kit, and thus expressed TCRB transcripts were sequenced. Naive, central memory and regulatory T cell samples underwent deep immunoSEQ sequencing, averaging about 3.57 million total reads per sample. Sorted cells were lysed in RLT buffer, and RNA was extracted using DNase-treated RNeasy Micro or Mini kits according to cell number. Each cell subset was processed separately to prevent cross-contamination, with patient and healthy donor samples processed together. The immunoSEQ multiplex PCR was used to amplify TCRB sequences from cDNA, generating 87-bp fragments that spanned the CDR3 region. Amplicons were sequenced on the Illumina HiSeq platform. The paper's data handling went like this. Synthetic template baselines were used to correct PCR bias computationally, reads within Hamming distance 2 were collapsed, and singletons that could not be merged were discarded. Reads were aligned against IMGT to assign V, D and J genes, CDR3 length and insertions or deletions at six rearrangement sites. Within each subset, clonotype counts were normalized to the number of sorted cells before true diversity and Gini coefficients were calculated with the tcR R package. The overlap coefficient, calculated on TCRB nucleotide sequences, was used to quantify repertoire sharing. Out-of-frame TCRB sequences from naive cells were analyzed to stand in for the pre-selection repertoire. Here the immuneACCESS table is served through TCRdb, limited to in-frame sequences with V and J called. Missing clones are a known gap in these copies; in checked studies unresolved V genes cover under half, and the rest lacks a known reason. That table furnishes V, J and clone size, whereas the DNA furnished D and trimming. This sample gives 400,000 to 450,000 clones in total; about 14% of them show up just once. The leading ten clones occupy about 0.04% of the sample.

On this clone: Its antigen specificity is not known. Base-call qualities are not available, and no considerably larger clone is one nucleotide away.

Input material: naive CD4+ T cells from blood. In light of the paper, this sample's cell subset or site label describes: true naive CD4+ T cells. This TCR derives from a young man in good health. The rearranged segments are TRBV29-1 and TRBJ2-1, with TRBD2 matching 7 junction bases. The encoded CDR3 is CSVFGGSSYNEQFF. The DNA reads as follows: TGCAGCGTTTTCGGGGGGAGCTCCTACAATGAGCAGTTCTTC.